This T cell receptor (beta chain) was identified during a study of OX40 agonist ivuxolimab in advanced cancers. Whole-study findings and limits: Expanded clones belonging to CD8+ T cells outnumbered, on average, those of CD4+.

Measured with immunoSEQ multiplex PCR; TCRdb has only the in-frame clones, and not every one. The top ten hold around 0.5% of the sample, which has approximately 66,000 clones, around 89% seen once. About this clone itself: As yet, its antigen is unknown.

Germline values: CDR1 MNHNY, CDR2 SVGAGI (reference sequence). This CDR3 contains 16 residues. Trimming took off 6 bases at V and 0 bases at J, with 15 bases between the two ends. The receptor was derived from an adult with an advanced solid tumor such as melanoma, head and neck, liver or kidney cancer. The source was CD4+ or CD8+ T cells sorted from blood, collected in a trial of the OX40 agonist ivuxolimab. The V and J genes are TRBV6-6 and TRBJ1-5; tentatively, D is TRBD1 (5 bases). CDR3 coding DNA: TGTGCCAGCAGCCTGACAGCTCAAAATAGCAATCAGCCCCAGCATTTT. This gives the protein CASSLTAQNSNQPQHF.